This record looks at one TCR beta chain sequence and its context. Its antigen is unidentified. Sequenced by immunoSEQ multiplex PCR; TCRdb stores in-frame clones only, minus some. The sample has 77,000 or so clones, about nine tenths seen once. Peripheral blood came from all dose cohorts at three timepoints. This sample was included in a study of OX40 agonist ivuxolimab in advanced cancers. Study-wide context: Patients were infused with ivuxolimab every 2 weeks at 0.01 to 10 mg/kg.

Study-level findings and limits: No determination was made of the antigen specificity of the expanded peripheral T cells. Low normalized T-cell clonal expansion was also seen in some nonresponders.

From germline, CDR1 is SGHNT and CDR2 YYREEE (reference sequence). The CDR3 covers 14 residues. V dropped 4 bases and J dropped 1 base, with 11 bases sitting between them. V and J are TRBV5-4 and TRBJ2-5; no firm D call. This receptor was identified in an adult with an advanced solid tumor such as melanoma, head and neck, liver or kidney cancer. Source: CD4+ or CD8+ T cells sorted from blood, taken in a trial of the OX40 agonist ivuxolimab. The CDR3 here is CASSIGRVQETQYF. CDR3 bases: TGTGCCAGCAGCATCGGACGGGTCCAAGAGACCCAGTACTTC.